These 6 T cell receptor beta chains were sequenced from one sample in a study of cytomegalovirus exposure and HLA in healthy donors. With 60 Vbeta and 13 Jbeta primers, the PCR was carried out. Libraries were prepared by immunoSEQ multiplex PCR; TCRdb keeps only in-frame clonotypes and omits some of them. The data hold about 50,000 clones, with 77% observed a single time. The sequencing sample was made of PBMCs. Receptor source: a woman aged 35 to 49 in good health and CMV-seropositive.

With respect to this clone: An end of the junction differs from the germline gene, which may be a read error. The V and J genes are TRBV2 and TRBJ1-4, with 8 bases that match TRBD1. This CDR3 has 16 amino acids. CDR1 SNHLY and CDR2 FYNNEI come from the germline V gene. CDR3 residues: CASGDKGQAGNEKLFF. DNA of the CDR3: TGTGCCAGCGGTGATAAGGGACAGGCGGGTAATGAAAAACTGTTTTTT.

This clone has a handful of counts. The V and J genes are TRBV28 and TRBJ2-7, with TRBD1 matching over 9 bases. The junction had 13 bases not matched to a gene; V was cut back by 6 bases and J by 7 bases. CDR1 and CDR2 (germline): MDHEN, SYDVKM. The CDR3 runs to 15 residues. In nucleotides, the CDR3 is TGTGCCAGCAGCGTGCTCATGGGACAGGGTTTAGAGCAGTACTTC. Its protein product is CASSVLMGQGLEQYF.

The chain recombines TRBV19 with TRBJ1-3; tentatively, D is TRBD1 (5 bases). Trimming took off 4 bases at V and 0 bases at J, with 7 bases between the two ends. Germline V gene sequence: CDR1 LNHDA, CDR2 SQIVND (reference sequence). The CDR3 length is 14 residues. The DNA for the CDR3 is TGTGCCAGTAGTAAACAGGCCTCTGGAAACACCATATATTTT. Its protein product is CASSKQASGNTIYF.

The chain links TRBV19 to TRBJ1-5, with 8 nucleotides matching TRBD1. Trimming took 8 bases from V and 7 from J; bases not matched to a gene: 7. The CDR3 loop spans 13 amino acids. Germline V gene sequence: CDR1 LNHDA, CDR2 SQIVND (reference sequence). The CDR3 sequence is CASVGQGHQPQHF. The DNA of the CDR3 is TGTGCCAGTGTCGGACAGGGACACCAGCCCCAGCATTTT. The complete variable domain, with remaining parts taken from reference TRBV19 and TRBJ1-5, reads DGGITQSPKYLFRKEGQNVTLSCEQNLNHDAMYWYRQDPGQGLRLIYYSQIVNDFQKGDIAEGYSVSREKKESFPLTVTSAQKNPTAFYLCASVGQGHQPQHFGDGTRLSIL.

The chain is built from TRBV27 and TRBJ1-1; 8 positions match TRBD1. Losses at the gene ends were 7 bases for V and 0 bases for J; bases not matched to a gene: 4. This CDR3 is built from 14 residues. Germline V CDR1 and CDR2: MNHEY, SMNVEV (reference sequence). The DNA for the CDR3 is TGTGCCAGCAACCAACAGGGGGTGAACACTGAAGCTTTCTTT. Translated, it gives CASNQQGVNTEAFF.

CDR3 sequence: CASSPGGGIPQPQHF. The CDR3 DNA reads TGTGCCAGCAGCCCGGGGGGGGGCATCCCTCAGCCCCAGCATTTT. The rearrangement uses TRBV9 and TRBJ1-5; the D gene is possibly TRBD1 (6 bases). CDR3 length equals 15 residues. V was cut by 4 bases and J by 6 bases, with 17 bases left in between. Germline CDR1 SGDLS, CDR2 YYNGEE.